A few counts support the clone carrying this TCR beta chain. Its antigen is still unknown. Germline is not matched at one junction end, which may reflect a read error. This entry belongs to a study of blood T cells in healthy people across ages. Broader study findings: Percentage of naive T cells showed a strong correlation with TCR beta diversity.

A sample-barcoded 5' primer and a J-beta primer mix were used in a second PCR of roughly 7 to 11 cycles. TCRdb itself ran the 5' RACE reads through MiXCR, one entry per CDR3 protein. Of 550,000 to 750,000 distinct CDR3 sequences in the sample, over 20% were seen once. Researchers collected about 9.6 milliliters of peripheral blood from every single donor. Samples each yielded at least 5 micrograms of total RNA. Sequencing was done on a sample of blood. The TCR originated in a man aged 70 or older in good health.

CDR3: CASREGYSQETQCF. Here the CDR3 DNA reads TGCGCCAGCAGGGAAGGGTATTCCCAAGAGACCCAGTGCTTC. The J gene is TRBJ2-5, the V gene TRBV5-1; D is undetermined. There are 14 residues in the CDR3. Germline CDR1 and CDR2: SGHRS and YFSETQ.